These 17 T cell receptor beta chains were sequenced from one sample in a study of T cells in Graves' hyperthyroidism and ophthalmopathy. Researchers took RNA transcripts and amplified the TCR beta CDR3 regions from them. The HTBI set primed first-round TCR CDR3 RT-PCR. One entry per CDR3 protein results from TCRdb running MiXCR on the multiplex PCR reads. The sample holds roughly 400,000 distinct CDR3 sequences, more than 20% seen once. Sequenced: blood. The receptors here all came from a middle-aged man with Graves' hyperthyroidism.

The rearrangement links TRBV19 to TRBJ1-5; 7 nucleotides line up with TRBD1. Germline V gene data show CDR1 as LNHDA and CDR2 as SQIVND (reference sequence). V was clipped by 7 bases and J by 0 bases; unmatched bases: 9. The CDR3 has 16 residues. DNA for the CDR3: TGTGCCAGTAAATCGGGACAGAAATATAGCAATCAGCCCCAGCATTTT. It translates to CASKSGQKYSNQPQHF.

This clonotype was counted at least ten times. This sequence joins TRBV2 and TRBJ2-6, with D perhaps matching TRBD1 (5 bases). The germline V and J ends were trimmed by 7 bases and 0 bases, with 10 bases remaining between them. This CDR3 is built from 15 residues. Per germline, CDR1 SNHLY and CDR2 FYNNEI. CDR3 in DNA: TGTGCCAGCATTAACAGGTTCTCTGGGGCCAACGTCCTGACTTTC. Its protein product is CASINRFSGANVLTF.

This clonotype was counted only a few times. The V gene is TRBV13, the J gene TRBJ1-5; no reliable D call. The V gene's germline CDR1 is PRHDT and CDR2 FYEKMQ (reference sequence). V lost 0 bases and J 6 bases, leaving 3 bases between the germline ends. This CDR3 comprises 12 residues. The CDR3: CASSLGPQPQHF. The DNA of the CDR3 is TGTGCCAGCAGCTTAGGACCTCAGCCCCAGCATTTT.

The chain uses TRBV2 and TRBJ1-6; D remains unclear. The V and J ends lost 6 bases and 7 bases respectively, with 10 bases between them. The germline V gene has CDR1 SNHLY and CDR2 FYNNEI. The CDR3 is 13 amino acids. CDR3 sequence: CASSGLRNSPLHF. The CDR3 region has the DNA TGTGCCAGCAGCGGTTTAAGGAATTCACCCCTCCACTTT.

Notes on this clonotype: A single base separates this from a much larger clone, so it may be a read error. The chain employs TRBV20-1 and TRBJ1-1, with a weak D call TRBD1 (5 bases). The length of the CDR3 is 14 residues. Germline V gene sequence: CDR1 DFQATT, CDR2 SNEGSKA (reference sequence). V lost 6 bases and J lost 1, with 15 bases in between. This CDR3 is CSAHGAATNTEAFF. The CDR3 nucleotides are TGCAGTGCCCATGGGGCAGCTACGAACACTGAAGCTTTCTTT.

The V gene is TRBV2, the J gene TRBJ1-1; the D gene is possibly TRBD1 (6 bases). This CDR3 is built from 15 residues. The germline CDR1 and CDR2 sequences are SNHLY and FYNNEI. Trimming took 3 bases from V and 8 from J, leaving 19 bases between them. CDR3 loop: CASSDGGTSPGEAFF. The CDR3 DNA reads TGTGCCAGCAGTGACGGGGGGACAAGTCCGGGAGAAGCTTTCTTT. Drawing the rest from reference TRBV2 and TRBJ1-1, the complete variable domain is EPEVTQTPSHQVTQMGQEVILRCVPISNHLYFYWYRQILGQKVEFLVSFYNNEISEKSEIFDDQFSVERPDGSNFTLKIRSTKLEDSAMYFCASSDGGTSPGEAFFGQGTRLTVV.

This sequence joins TRBV3-1 and TRBJ2-1; 9 nucleotides match TRBD1. After removal of 4 bases from V and 5 bases from J, the junction contained 12 bases not matched to a gene. CDR1 is LGHDT, CDR2 YNNKEL, per germline (reference sequence). CDR3 length equals 17 residues. The CDR3 bases are TGTGCCAGCAGCCGACTCGAGACAGGGGGTTCCCACAATGAGCAGTTCTTC. Amino acid sequence: CASSRLETGGSHNEQFF.

This sequence joins TRBV6-5 and TRBJ2-1; TRBD1 matches 7 bases. The CDR3 is 14 residues long. After removal of 5 bases from V and 6 bases from J, the junction contained 7 bases not matched to a gene. Germline V gene sequence: CDR1 MNHEY, CDR2 SVGAGI. Here the CDR3 reads CASSTRQGRNEQFF. The CDR3 coding sequence is TGTGCCAGCAGTACTCGACAGGGACGCAATGAGCAGTTCTTC.

At least ten counts were recorded for this clonotype. This chain joins TRBV11-2 and TRBJ2-5; TRBD1 matches 10 bases. CDR3 size: 16 residues. Germline V gene sequence: CDR1 SGHAT, CDR2 FQNNGV. V lost 0 bases to trimming and J lost 4 bases; unmatched junction nucleotides: 5. The CDR3 is CASSLEVGQGGETQYF. The CDR3 nucleotides are TGTGCCAGCAGCTTAGAAGTCGGACAGGGGGGAGAGACCCAGTACTTC. The variable domain in full, completed from reference TRBV11-2 and TRBJ2-5, reads EAGVAQSPRYKIIEKRQSVAFWCNPISGHATLYWYQQILGQGPKLLIQFQNNGVVDDSQLPKDRFSAERLKGVDSTLKIQPAKLEDSAVYLCASSLEVGQGGETQYFGPGTRLLVL.

The rearrangement uses TRBV3-1 and TRBJ1-1; tentative D call: TRBD1 (6 bases). The CDR3 consists of 13 residues. CDR1 LGHDT and CDR2 YNNKEL come from the germline V gene (reference sequence). V lost 5 bases and J 5 bases, leaving 12 bases between the germline ends. The CDR3 coding sequence is TGTGCCAGCAGCGACAGGAGAGATACTGAAGCTTTCTTT. It codes for CASSDRRDTEAFF. Supplemented by reference TRBV3-1 and TRBJ1-1, the full variable domain reads DTAVSQTPKYLVTQMGNDKSIKCEQNLGHDTMYWYKQDSKKFLKIMFSYNNKELIINETVPNRFSPKSPDKAHLNLHINSLELGDSAVYFCASSDRRDTEAFFGQGTRLTVV.

The CDR3 loop is CAWSVNRYEQYF. In nucleotides, the CDR3 is TGTGCCTGGAGTGTCAACAGGTACGAGCAGTACTTC. The chain employs TRBV30 and TRBJ2-7; tentatively, D is TRBD1 (5 bases). Germline-derived CDR1 and CDR2 are GTSNPN and SVGIG (reference sequence). Trimming removed 0 bases from V and 4 bases from J, with 7 bases in between. This CDR3 spans 12 amino acids.

V usage is TRBV3-1 and J usage is TRBJ2-6; unclear D gene. This CDR3 comprises 15 residues. Germline V lookup: CDR1 LGHDT, CDR2 YNNKEL (reference sequence). V was shortened by 8 bases and J by 1 base, with 12 bases between the two germline ends. In DNA form, the CDR3 reads TGTGCCAGCTTACTTTCTAATTCTGGGGCCAACGTCCTGACTTTC. Protein: CASLLSNSGANVLTF.

This clonotype was counted ten times or more. One end of the junction does not line up with germline, which may come from a read error. The V call is TRBV5-1, the J call TRBJ2-7; no definite D call. The CDR3 is made up of 12 amino acids. Germline CDR1 is SGHRS and CDR2 is YFSETQ. The DNA of the CDR3 is TGTGCCAGCAGCTCCGGGTTCTACGAGCAGTACTTC. Amino acids: CASSSGFYEQYF.

The rearrangement uses TRBV3-1 and TRBJ2-1, with 7 bases identical to TRBD2. Germline V gives CDR1 LGHDT, CDR2 YNNKEL (reference sequence). V was pared by 5 bases and J by 12 bases, with 4 bases of the junction left unmatched. This CDR3 has 11 residues. The CDR3 spells CASSWGEGQFF. The DNA for the CDR3 is TGTGCCAGCAGCTGGGGGGAGGGGCAGTTCTTC.

This clonotype was seen at least ten times. The chain couples TRBV6-1 to TRBJ2-5; D possibly corresponds to TRBD2 (5 bases). CDR3 length: 15 amino acids. Trimming shortened V by 7 bases and J by 2 bases, and 17 bases separated the two germline ends. The germline V gene encodes CDR1 MNHNS and CDR2 SASEGT. DNA for the CDR3: TGTGCCAGCATTCCATATCTCGGGATTCAAGAGACCCAGTACTTC. Translated: CASIPYLGIQETQYF.

In its sample, this clonotype was seen a few times. The chain couples TRBV12-3 or TRBV12-4 to TRBJ2-2, with D unclear. The CDR3 loop spans 16 amino acids. V lost 4 bases and J 4 bases, leaving 16 bases between the germline ends. The CDR3 nucleotides read TGTGCCAGCAGTTCCCCAGCAAGGGCCCCCACCGGGGAGCTGTTTTTT. Translated, it gives CASSSPARAPTGELFF.

This clonotype was observed once. The chain joins TRBV20-1 to TRBJ2-1, with D possibly TRBD2 on 5 matching bases. Germline values: CDR1 DFQATT, CDR2 SNEGSKA (reference sequence). The CDR3 sequence is 13 residues long. V gave up 3 bases and J gave up 9 bases, with 15 bases separating them. CDR3 loop: CSASSASFREQFF. CDR3 nucleotide sequence: TGCAGTGCTAGCTCGGCTAGCTTTCGTGAGCAGTTCTTC.